These 26 T cell receptor beta chains were all obtained from the same sample, sequenced in a study of T cell clonality in common variable immunodeficiency. Libraries were prepared by immunoSEQ multiplex PCR; TCRdb keeps only in-frame clonotypes and omits some of them. Singletons are absent from the sample, which has tens of thousands of clones. What was sequenced was peripheral blood mononuclear cells. These receptors came from a person aged 18 to 75 in good health.

Many counts were recorded for this clone. The CDR3 goes on 3 residues after the read ends, and that part is filled in from the germline J gene. The rearrangement joins TRBV29-1 to TRBJ1-1; D is ambiguous. The CDR3 is made up of 13 amino acids. The germline V gene has CDR1 SQVTM and CDR2 ANQGSEA. Trimming cost V 7 bases and J 0 bases, with 12 bases left between them. CDR3 DNA, as far as it was read: TGCAGCGCCAAGGGTAGACTGAACACTGAA. This sequence encodes CSAKGRLNTE. The whole CDR3 protein is CSAKGRLNTEAFF.

This clone was counted ten times or more. The CDR3 end is not reached by the read, which stops 3 residues before it; the germline J gene fills it in. This sequence joins TRBV20-1 and TRBJ2-3; the match to TRBD1 covers 7 bases. The germline V gene encodes CDR1 DFQATT and CDR2 SNEGSKA (reference sequence). The CDR3 spans 14 residues. The V and J ends lost 6 bases and 0 bases, in that order; junction bases with no gene match: 6. The CDR3: CSADWTGSTDTQYF. Incomplete CDR3 DNA: TGCAGTGCGGACTGGACAGGCAGCACAGATACG.

In this sample, this clone turned up many times. The read is 3 residues too short to cover the CDR3 end, so that end is filled in from the germline J gene. The J gene is TRBJ1-1, the V gene TRBV7-3; D is undetermined. Trimming took off 5 bases at V and 3 bases at J, with 10 bases between the two ends. The CDR3 sequence is 13 residues long. Germline lookup yields CDR1 SGHTA and CDR2 FQGTGA. The CDR3 bases that were read are TGTGCCAGCAGCATTCTCGGGGACACTGAA. Residues: CASSILGDTE. The entire CDR3 sequence reads CASSILGDTEAFF.

In this sample, this clone turned up many times. The read comes to an end 3 residues before the CDR3 does, leaving the germline J gene to fill in the end. This chain joins TRBV6-4 and TRBJ2-5; possibly TRBD1 for D (5 bases). Trimming stripped 0 bases from V and 4 bases from J, with 18 bases between. The CDR3 has 17 amino acids. Germline V CDR1 and CDR2: MRHNA, SNTAGT. The CDR3 is CASSDSKREGAGETQYF. Incomplete CDR3 DNA: TGTGCCAGCAGTGACTCGAAACGAGAAGGGGCAGGAGAGACC.

This clone occurred many times. The read terminates 3 residues before the CDR3 end, so the remaining end is supplied by the germline J gene. V gene TRBV20-1 combines with J gene TRBJ2-1, with 9 bases aligning to TRBD2. There are 14 residues in the CDR3. In germline, CDR1 is DFQATT, CDR2 SNEGSKA (reference sequence). J gave up 5 bases and V 3 bases, and 5 bases lay outside the gene matches. CDR3 DNA, as far as it was read: TGCAGTGCTAGTGCGGGGGGGGTGAACAATGAG. It is translated as CSASAGGVNNE. The CDR3 in full is CSASAGGVNNEQFF.

As to this clone: The read falls 3 residues short of the CDR3 end, and the missing part is taken from the germline J gene. The chain carries TRBV2 and TRBJ1-3; D perhaps matches TRBD1 (5 bases). Trimming took 7 bases from V and 3 from J, leaving 13 bases between them. From germline, CDR1 is SNHLY and CDR2 FYNNEI. The CDR3 covers 14 residues. The CDR3 loop is CASTAGEFGNTIYF. Incomplete CDR3 DNA: TGTGCCAGCACCGCGGGGGAGTTTGGAAACACC.

The sample holds many counts of this clone. The read gets to within 3 residues of the CDR3 end, and the germline J gene fills in the rest. The chain uses TRBV5-1 and TRBJ2-4; a weak D match, TRBD1 (6 bases). The CDR3 consists of 17 residues. Germline V gene lookup returns CDR1 SGHRS and CDR2 YFSETQ. V was trimmed by 4 bases and J by 0 bases, leaving 17 bases between them. CDR3 sequence: CASSGTGLMLAKNIQYF. CDR3 DNA, as far as it was read: TGCGCCAGCAGCGGCACAGGGTTAATGCTAGCCAAAAACATT.

This clone was seen many times. The CDR3 loop reads CSADSRNTEAFF. The sequenced part of the CDR3 DNA is TGCAGCGCGGACAGTAGGAACACTGAA. The V and J genes are TRBV29-1 and TRBJ1-1; a weak D match, TRBD1 (6 bases). Sequencing ends 3 residues short of the CDR3 end; the germline J gene provides the rest. Between the trimmed V and J ends, which lost 7 bases and 1 base, there was a span of 10 bases. This CDR3 is 12 amino acids long. CDR1 is SQVTM and CDR2 is ANQGSEA in the germline V gene.

This clone was detected a few times. The CDR3 goes on 3 residues after the read ends, and that part is filled in from the germline J gene. This chain uses TRBV7-9 with TRBJ1-2, with D unclear. This CDR3 has 11 amino acids. Germline values: CDR1 SEHNR, CDR2 FQNEAQ (reference sequence). The DNA read from the CDR3 is TGTGCCAGCAGCCAAAACTACGAC. Protein: CASSQNYD. The whole CDR3 sequence is CASSQNYDYTF.

Notes on this clone: Read sequence stops 3 residues before the CDR3 end, and the germline J gene provides the missing end. The chain joins TRBV11-2 to TRBJ1-2, with TRBD1 matching over 8 bases. The CDR3 spans 14 residues. The germline V gene encodes CDR1 SGHAT and CDR2 FQNNGV. CDR3 DNA (partial): TGTGCCAGCAGCCCCGAAGACAGGGGACTGTCC. It codes for CASSPEDRGLS. The complete CDR3 sequence is CASSPEDRGLSYTF.

As concerns this clone: The CDR3 end lies 3 residues beyond the end of the read and is filled in from the germline J gene. This chain connects TRBV2 to TRBJ1-5; D is ambiguous. Germline-derived CDR1 and CDR2 are SNHLY and FYNNEI. CDR3 size: 12 residues. V gave up 6 bases and J gave up 4 bases, with 7 bases separating them. The CDR3 spells CASSPQNQPQHF. The part of the CDR3 DNA that was read is TGTGCCAGCAGCCCACAGAATCAGCCC.

The sample holds many counts of this clone. The CDR3 end is not reached by the read, which stops 3 residues before it; the germline J gene fills it in. The chain carries TRBV29-1 and TRBJ2-2, with TRBD1 matching 8 bases. In germline, CDR1 is SQVTM, CDR2 ANQGSEA. The J segment lost 1 base and the V segment lost 5 bases, leaving 3 bases of the junction unmatched. The CDR3 totals 14 residues. The CDR3 sequence is CSVSGTGNTGELFF. CDR3 DNA (partial): TGCAGCGTTTCCGGGACAGGGAACACCGGGGAG.

This clone has at least ten counts. The observed sequence ends 3 residues before the CDR3 terminus, with the missing tail filled in from the germline J gene. The gene calls are TRBV30 and TRBJ1-6; D is undetermined. Between the trimmed V and J ends, which lost 4 bases and 4 bases, there was a span of 8 bases. The CDR3 has 13 residues. Germline V gene sequence: CDR1 GTSNPN, CDR2 SVGIG (reference sequence). Here the CDR3 reads CAWTRNYNSPLHF. The covered CDR3 bases are TGTGCCTGGACTAGGAATTATAATTCACCC. The variable domain in full, with the rest retrieved from reference TRBV30 and TRBJ1-6, is SQTIHQWPATLVQPVGSPLSLECTVEGTSNPNLYWYRQAAGRGLQLLFYSVGIGQISSEVPQNLSASRPQDRQFILSSKKLLLSDSGFYLCAWTRNYNSPLHFGNGTRLTVT.

This clone was counted many times. The read is 3 residues too short to cover the CDR3 end, so that end is filled in from the germline J gene. The V gene is TRBV20-1, the J gene TRBJ2-5; possibly TRBD2 for D (7 bases). This CDR3 has 15 amino acids. The V end was cut by 0 bases, the J end by 5 bases, with 16 bases between. Germline assignment: CDR1 DFQATT and CDR2 SNEGSKA (reference sequence). The CDR3 loop reads CSARDGARGGETQYF. The covered CDR3 bases are TGCAGTGCTAGAGATGGGGCCAGGGGAGGGGAGACC.

This clone was counted ten times or more. The read terminates 3 residues before the CDR3 end, so the remaining end is supplied by the germline J gene. The chain combines TRBV9 with TRBJ2-3; tentative D call: TRBD1 (5 bases). Germline loops: CDR1 SGDLS, CDR2 YYNGEE. This CDR3 is built from 12 residues. The V end was cut by 4 bases, the J end by 6 bases, with 9 bases between. The CDR3 reads CASSLGRDTQYF. The sequenced part of the CDR3 DNA is TGTGCCAGCAGCTTGGGGCGGGATACG.

The table lists this clone with many counts. The read halts 3 residues ahead of the CDR3 end, with the missing end drawn from the germline J gene. V usage is TRBV5-1 and J usage is TRBJ2-6; D gene uncertain. This CDR3 has 16 amino acids. Trimming left V 4 bases short and J 0 bases short, with 11 bases between. Looked up from germline, CDR1 is SGHRS and CDR2 is YFSETQ. The CDR3 bases that were read are TGCGCCAGCAGCCCGAGACCGGGCTCTGGGGCCAACGTC. Its protein is CASSPRPGSGANV. The entire CDR3 protein reads CASSPRPGSGANVLTF.

Ten or more counts support this clone. The read ends 3 residues shy of where the CDR3 ends; the end is completed using the germline J gene. The chain employs TRBV6-2 or TRBV6-3 and TRBJ1-5; 9 nucleotides agree with TRBD1. The V segment lost 6 bases and the J segment 2 bases; nucleotides outside the gene matches: 5. Germline loops: CDR1 MNHEY, CDR2 SVGEGT. CDR3 length: 15 amino acids. This CDR3 reads CASSSTGGGNQPQHF. Partial CDR3 DNA: TGTGCCAGCAGCTCCACAGGGGGCGGCAATCAGCCC.

This clone was counted at least ten times. The CDR3 end is not reached by the read, which stops 3 residues before it; the germline J gene fills it in. This rearrangement joins TRBV7-3 to TRBJ2-5; D is uncertain. This CDR3 contains 14 residues. Germline values: CDR1 SGHTA, CDR2 FQGTGA. Trimming took 1 base from V and 2 from J, leaving 8 bases between them. This CDR3 reads CASSLIAQQETQYF. CDR3 DNA (partial): TGTGCCAGCAGCTTAATAGCCCAACAAGAGACC. Full variable domain (remainder filled in from reference TRBV7-3 and TRBJ2-5): GAGVSQTPSNKVTEKGKYVELRCDPISGHTALYWYRQSLGQGPEFLIYFQGTGAADDSGLPNDRFFAVRPEGSVSTLKIQRTERGDSAVYLCASSLIAQQETQYFGPGTRLLVL.

The sample holds many counts of this clone. The read terminates 3 residues ahead of where the CDR3 ends, so the germline J gene completes it. This chain joins TRBV6-1 and TRBJ2-5; D gene ambiguous. The V and J ends lost 2 bases and 5 bases respectively, with 9 bases between them. This CDR3 comprises 13 residues. The germline V gene encodes CDR1 MNHNS and CDR2 SASEGT. CDR3 sequence: CASSERVGETQYF. The covered CDR3 bases are TGTGCCAGCAGTGAAAGGGTTGGGGAGACC.

The sample holds many counts of this clone. Read sequence stops 3 residues before the CDR3 end, and the germline J gene provides the missing end. The chain employs TRBV19 and TRBJ2-1; 14 nucleotides match TRBD2. This CDR3 is 16 amino acids long. The germline gives CDR1 LNHDA, CDR2 SQIVND (reference sequence). V lost 10 bases and J lost 2; bases outside the gene matches: 7. The sequenced part of the CDR3 DNA is TGTGCCACTCGGACTAGCGGGGGGCACACCTACAATGAG. This sequence encodes CATRTSGGHTYNE. The whole CDR3 protein is CATRTSGGHTYNEQFF.

This clone was observed many times. The read finishes 3 residues shy of the CDR3 end, and the germline J gene is used to complete it. The chain links TRBV19 to TRBJ2-4; maybe TRBD2 (6 bases). The V gene lost 5 bases and the J gene lost 5 bases, with 22 bases spanning the gap. Germline V lookup: CDR1 LNHDA, CDR2 SQIVND (reference sequence). CDR3 length: 17 amino acids. CDR3 loop: CASSPRGLSLGENIQYF. The part of the CDR3 DNA that was read is TGTGCCAGTAGTCCCCGGGGACTGTCACTGGGGGAAAACATT.

This clone was detected many times. The CDR3 end is not reached by the read, which stops 3 residues before it; the germline J gene fills it in. The rearrangement joins TRBV19 to TRBJ1-5; D ambiguous. Between the trimmed V and J ends, which lost 8 bases and 4 bases, there was a span of 9 bases. Germline values: CDR1 LNHDA, CDR2 SQIVND (reference sequence). This CDR3 has 12 amino acids. CDR3 region: CASAPGNQPQHF. The DNA read from the CDR3 is TGTGCCAGTGCCCCGGGTAATCAGCCC.

This clone was found many times. The read terminates 3 residues ahead of where the CDR3 ends, so the germline J gene completes it. V and J are TRBV5-1 and TRBJ1-5; D is undetermined. Per germline, CDR1 SGHRS and CDR2 YFSETQ. V was trimmed by 4 bases and J by 6 bases, leaving 14 bases between them. CDR3 length: 14 residues. The part of the CDR3 DNA that was read is TGCGCCAGCAGCCCAGAGACTAGCGCTCAGCCC. Protein: CASSPETSAQP. The whole CDR3 region reads CASSPETSAQPQHF.

This clone was seen ten or more times. The CDR3 end is not reached by the read, which stops 3 residues before it; the germline J gene fills it in. The chain carries TRBV28 and TRBJ1-6; no reliable D call. Germline V CDR1 and CDR2: MDHEN, SYDVKM. There are 16 residues in the CDR3. Trimming left V 6 bases short and J 0 bases short, with 12 bases between. Incomplete CDR3 DNA: TGTGCCAGCAGCCAGACACGTTACTCCTATAATTCACCC. Amino acid sequence: CASSQTRYSYNSP. The complete CDR3 reads CASSQTRYSYNSPLHF.

As to this clone: The sequence runs out 3 residues before the end of the CDR3; the remainder is reconstructed from the germline J gene. The genes are TRBV5-1 and TRBJ2-3, with 12 bases matching TRBD2. This CDR3 comprises 16 residues. Looked up from germline, CDR1 is SGHRS and CDR2 is YFSETQ. CDR3 sequence: CASSLGLAGDQETQYF. The sequenced part of the CDR3 DNA is TGCGCCAGCAGCTTGGGACTAGCGGGGGACCAAGAGACG.

This clone was picked up many times. CDR3 region: CASSLSSAGDTQYF. Partial CDR3 DNA: TGTGCCAGCAGCTTATCAAGCGCGGGAGATACG. V is TRBV11-2 and J is TRBJ2-3; maybe TRBD2 (5 bases). The sequenced fragment ends 3 residues before the CDR3 boundary, so the rest is inferred from the germline J gene. This CDR3 region has 14 residues. Between the trimmed V and J ends, which lost 2 bases and 5 bases, there was a span of 11 bases. Germline values: CDR1 SGHAT, CDR2 FQNNGV.